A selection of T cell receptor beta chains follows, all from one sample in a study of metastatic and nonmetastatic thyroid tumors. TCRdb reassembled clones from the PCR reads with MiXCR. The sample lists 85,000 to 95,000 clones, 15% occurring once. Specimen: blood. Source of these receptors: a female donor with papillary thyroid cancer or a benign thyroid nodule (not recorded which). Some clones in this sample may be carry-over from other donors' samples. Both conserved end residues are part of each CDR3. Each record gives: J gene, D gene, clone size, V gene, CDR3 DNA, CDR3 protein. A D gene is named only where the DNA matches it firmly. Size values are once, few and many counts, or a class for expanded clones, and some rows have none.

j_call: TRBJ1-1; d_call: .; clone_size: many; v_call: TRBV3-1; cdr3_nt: TGTGCCAGCAGCCAAAGACGGAGGGGTTACACTGAAGCTTTCTTT; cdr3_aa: CASSQRRRGYTEAFF
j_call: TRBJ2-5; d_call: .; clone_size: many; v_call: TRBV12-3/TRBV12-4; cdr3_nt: TGTGCCAGCAGTTTAGGGGAGGCAAGCGTTCAAGAGACCCAGTACTTC; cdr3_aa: CASSLGEASVQETQYF
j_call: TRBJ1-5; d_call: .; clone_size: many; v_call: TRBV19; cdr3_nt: TGTGCCAGTAGTATAGGAGGGGGGGTCGTTGGAGCCCAGCATTTT; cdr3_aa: CASSIGGGVVGAQHF
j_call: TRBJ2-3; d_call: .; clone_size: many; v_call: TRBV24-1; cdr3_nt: TGTGCCACCAGTGATAGAATAGGGAGCACAGATACGCAGTATTTT; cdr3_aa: CATSDRIGSTDTQYF
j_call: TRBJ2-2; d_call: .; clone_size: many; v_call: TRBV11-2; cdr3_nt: TGTGCCAGCAGCTCTCAGAGGAACACCGGGGAGCTGTTTTTT; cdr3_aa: CASSSQRNTGELFF
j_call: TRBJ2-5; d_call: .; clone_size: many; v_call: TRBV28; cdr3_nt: TGTGCCAGCAGTTTATCCCAAGACAGCTCCCAAGAGACCCAGTACTTC; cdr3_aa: CASSLSQDSSQETQYF
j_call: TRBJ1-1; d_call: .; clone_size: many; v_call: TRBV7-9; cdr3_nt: TGTGCCAGCAGCTTCGGTTCGAACACTGAAGCTTTCTTT; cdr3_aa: CASSFGSNTEAFF
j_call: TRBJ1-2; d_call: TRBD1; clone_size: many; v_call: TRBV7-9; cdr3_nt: TGTGCCAGCAGCTTGGGACAGCAACCATATGGCTACACCTTC; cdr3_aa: CASSLGQQPYGYTF
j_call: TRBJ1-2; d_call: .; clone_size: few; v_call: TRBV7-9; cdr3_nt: TGTGCCAGCAGCTTTGCCAGGGGAGGGGATGGCTACACCTTC; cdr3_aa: CASSFARGGDGYTF
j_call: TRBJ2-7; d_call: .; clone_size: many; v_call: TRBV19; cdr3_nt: TGTGCCAGTAGTATGGGGAGTGAGCAGTACTTC; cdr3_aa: CASSMGSEQYF
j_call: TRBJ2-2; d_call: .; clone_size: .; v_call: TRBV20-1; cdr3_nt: TGCAGTGCTGCCGGACTAACCGGGGAGCTGTTTTTT; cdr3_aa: CSAAGLTGELFF
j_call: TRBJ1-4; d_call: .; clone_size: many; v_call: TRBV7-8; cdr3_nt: TGTGCCAGCAGCTTTATAGGGGCACAGGGTGAAAAACTGTTTTTT; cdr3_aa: CASSFIGAQGEKLFF
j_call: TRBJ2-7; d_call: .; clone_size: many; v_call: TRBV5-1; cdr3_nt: TGCGCCAGCAGCTTGGAGGGGGGCTACGAGCAGTACTTC; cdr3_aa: CASSLEGGYEQYF
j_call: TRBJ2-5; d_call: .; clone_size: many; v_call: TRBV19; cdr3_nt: TGTGCCAGTAGTGCGTTCTCAGGGTTAGACGAGACCCAGTACTTC; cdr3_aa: CASSAFSGLDETQYF
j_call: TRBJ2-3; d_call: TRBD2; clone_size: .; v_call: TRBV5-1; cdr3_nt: TGCGCCAGCAGCCCTCGAGGGGTGTCTAGCGGGGGCTATAGCACAGATACGCAGTATTTT; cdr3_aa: CASSPRGVSSGGYSTDTQYF
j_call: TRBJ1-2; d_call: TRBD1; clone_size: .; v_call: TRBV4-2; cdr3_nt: TGTGCCAGCAGCGATAGGACAGGTCCAAACCATGGCTACACCTTC; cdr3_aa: CASSDRTGPNHGYTF
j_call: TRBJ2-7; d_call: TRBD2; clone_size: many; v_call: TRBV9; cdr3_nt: TGTGCCAGCAGCCCTAGCGGGACGGCCAGGCCCTACGAGCAGTACTTC; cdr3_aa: CASSPSGTARPYEQYF
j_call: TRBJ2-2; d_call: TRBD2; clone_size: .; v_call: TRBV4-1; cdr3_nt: TGCGCCAGCAGCCAACTATCTAGCGGGGACACCGGGGAGCTGTTTTTT; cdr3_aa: CASSQLSSGDTGELFF
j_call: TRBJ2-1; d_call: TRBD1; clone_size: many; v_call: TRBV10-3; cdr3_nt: TGTGCCATCAGTCCCGGGACAGGGGACTACAATGAGCAGTTCTTC; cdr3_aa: CAISPGTGDYNEQFF
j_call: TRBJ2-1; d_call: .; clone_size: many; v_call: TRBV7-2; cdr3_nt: TGTGCCAGCAGCGTCCGGGACCCTCCGAGCTCCTACAATGAGCAGTTCTTC; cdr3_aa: CASSVRDPPSSYNEQFF
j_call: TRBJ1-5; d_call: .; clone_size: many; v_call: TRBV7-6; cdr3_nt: TGTGCCAGCAGCTTAGGAGAAGGAGGGAGGCCCCAGCATTTT; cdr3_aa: CASSLGEGGRPQHF
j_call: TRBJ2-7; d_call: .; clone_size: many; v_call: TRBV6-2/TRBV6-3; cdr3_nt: TGTGCCAGCAGTGCAAGCGGACTTCCCTACGAGCAGTACTTC; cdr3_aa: CASSASGLPYEQYF
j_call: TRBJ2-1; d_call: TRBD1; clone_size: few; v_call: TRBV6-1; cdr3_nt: TGTGCCAGCAGCAGGGGGACCTACAATGAGCAGTTCTTC; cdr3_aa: CASSRGTYNEQFF
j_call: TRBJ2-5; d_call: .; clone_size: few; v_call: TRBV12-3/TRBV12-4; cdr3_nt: TGTGCCAGCAGTTTAGAAGCGGTCCCCCTCCAAGAGACCCAGTACTTC; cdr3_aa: CASSLEAVPLQETQYF
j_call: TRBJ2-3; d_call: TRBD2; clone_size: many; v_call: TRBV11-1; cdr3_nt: TGTGCCAGCAGCTCGACTAGCGGGGGGGTAGATACGCAGTATTTT; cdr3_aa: CASSSTSGGVDTQYF
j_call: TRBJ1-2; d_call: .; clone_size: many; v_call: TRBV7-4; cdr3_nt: TGTGCCAGCAGCTTAGGGAACAGACCTTCTAACTATGGCTACACCTTC; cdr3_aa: CASSLGNRPSNYGYTF